The table lists the clone carrying this T cell receptor (beta chain) with a few counts. What it binds is unknown. The CDR3 covers 20 residues. With 3 bases clipped from V and 1 base from J, the junction kept 15 bases outside the gene matches. CDR1 is MDHEN, CDR2 SYDVKM, per germline. The sample originates from a study of cytomegalovirus exposure and HLA in healthy donors. PCR used 60 Vbeta primers and 13 Jbeta primers. Only in-frame clones appear in the TCRdb table, and some are missing; sequencing was by immunoSEQ multiplex PCR. The sample includes fewer than 150,000 clones, 70% to 85% seen only once; the top ten take approximately 2.3%. The study, taken as a whole, reports: Using a false discovery rate of 0.05, a later analysis showed that fewer than 20,000 TCR beta sequences were associated with HLA alleles.

V is TRBV28 and J is TRBJ2-2; 9 bases line up with TRBD2. The TCR was taken from a male donor in good health and CMV-seronegative. The sequencing input was PBMCs. CDR3 region: CASSFVQEVGREGNTGELFF. In nucleotides, the CDR3 is TGTGCCAGCAGTTTCGTACAGGAAGTCGGGCGGGAGGGGAACACCGGGGAGCTGTTTTTT.